The T cell receptor beta chain under discussion was sequenced for a study of blood T cell repertoires in COVID-19. The CDR3 has 13 residues. After removal of 5 bases from V and 7 bases from J, the junction contained 4 bases not matched to a gene. Germline loops: CDR1 MDHEN, CDR2 SYDVKM. The count of this clone is one. Libraries were prepared by immunoSEQ multiplex PCR; TCRdb keeps only in-frame clonotypes and omits some of them. The sample shows about 260,000 clones, 80% to 90% of them seen only once. This TCR came from a middle-aged woman who had been exposed to COVID-19. Sequenced: PBMCs or T cells enriched from blood (not recorded which). The chain combines TRBV28 with TRBJ1-5; 8 bases agree with TRBD1. CDR3 in amino acids: CASSGDRRQPQHF. CDR3 sequence (DNA): TGTGCCAGCAGTGGGGACAGGAGGCAGCCCCAGCATTTT.